This is a list of T cell receptor beta chains from one sample in a study of shared clonotypes between healthy human individuals. The assay was immunoSEQ multiplex PCR, and TCRdb's table has in-frame clones only and misses some. The table records 2 million or so clones, roughly 94% of them present only once. Sequencing was done on a sample of naive CD4+ T cells sorted from blood. The origin of the receptors is a man aged 18 to 29 in good health. Both conserved end residues are part of each CDR3. Fields, in order: clone size, J gene, V gene, CDR3 protein. A row's size may be missing; if present it is once, few, many or a size class.

clone_size: NA
j_call: TRBJ2-3
v_call: TRBV7-7
cdr3_aa: CASSQGGGLSTDTQYF

clone_size: once
j_call: TRBJ1-2
v_call: TRBV5-1
cdr3_aa: CASSLGGSYSYGYTF

clone_size: once
j_call: TRBJ2-2
v_call: TRBV5-1
cdr3_aa: CASSLESGELFF

clone_size: NA
j_call: TRBJ2-3
v_call: TRBV7-2
cdr3_aa: CASSPSGRLNTQYF

clone_size: NA
j_call: TRBJ2-5
v_call: TRBV7-6
cdr3_aa: CASSSIGRVETQYF

clone_size: NA
j_call: TRBJ2-3
v_call: TRBV28
cdr3_aa: CASSLRGGRSDTQYF

clone_size: NA
j_call: TRBJ1-6
v_call: TRBV30
cdr3_aa: CAWSVLQVNSPLHF

clone_size: NA
j_call: TRBJ2-3
v_call: TRBV25-1
cdr3_aa: CASGFETVSTDTQYF

clone_size: NA
j_call: TRBJ1-5
v_call: TRBV5-1
cdr3_aa: CASSPTGSVSQPQHF

clone_size: NA
j_call: TRBJ2-3
v_call: TRBV7-8
cdr3_aa: CASSSGRRTDTQYF

clone_size: NA
j_call: TRBJ2-7
v_call: TRBV30
cdr3_aa: CASKGAYEQYF

clone_size: NA
j_call: TRBJ1-2
v_call: TRBV5-1
cdr3_aa: CASSRRFDADRFNYGYTF

clone_size: NA
j_call: TRBJ2-7
v_call: TRBV30
cdr3_aa: CAWRDIYEQYF

clone_size: NA
j_call: TRBJ2-3
v_call: TRBV5-4
cdr3_aa: CASSLLPSGADTQYF

clone_size: NA
j_call: TRBJ1-1
v_call: TRBV14
cdr3_aa: CASSQPGRNTEAFF

clone_size: NA
j_call: TRBJ1-4
v_call: TRBV30
cdr3_aa: CAWMGTANEKLFF

clone_size: NA
j_call: TRBJ1-1
v_call: TRBV13
cdr3_aa: CASSLDRKNTEAFF

clone_size: NA
j_call: TRBJ2-3
v_call: TRBV28
cdr3_aa: CASSFRRGGEDTQYF

clone_size: NA
j_call: TRBJ1-6
v_call: TRBV30
cdr3_aa: CAWAPTGTGNSPLHF

clone_size: NA
j_call: TRBJ1-2
v_call: TRBV6-1
cdr3_aa: CASSEARKKAGRASYGYTF

clone_size: NA
j_call: TRBJ2-6
v_call: TRBV7-3
cdr3_aa: CASSRSGANVLTF

clone_size: NA
j_call: TRBJ2-7
v_call: TRBV4-1
cdr3_aa: CASSQDLGGLGYEQYF

clone_size: NA
j_call: TRBJ1-5
v_call: TRBV5-6
cdr3_aa: CASSGGQGDSNQPQHF

clone_size: NA
j_call: TRBJ1-3
v_call: TRBV4-3
cdr3_aa: CASSQDFGSGNTIYF

clone_size: once
j_call: TRBJ2-5
v_call: TRBV21-1
cdr3_aa: CASSKTGRKETQYF

clone_size: NA
j_call: TRBJ1-6
v_call: TRBV7-9
cdr3_aa: CASSPPGQQNSPLHF

clone_size: NA
j_call: TRBJ2-3
v_call: TRBV6-1
cdr3_aa: CASSLRSTDTQYF

clone_size: NA
j_call: TRBJ1-4
v_call: TRBV6-5
cdr3_aa: CASKRGATNEKLFF